The clone carrying this TCR beta chain was seen only once. The target antigen is unknown. The PCR contained 60 Vbeta and 13 Jbeta primers. How the authors handled the data: In a later analysis, some 80 million unique TCR beta chains included roughly 11 million shared by two or more donors. Sequenced by immunoSEQ multiplex PCR; TCRdb stores in-frame clones only, minus some. For V, J and clone size, that table is used; D and trimming come from the DNA. This repertoire shows under 250,000 clones, approximately 80% found once; its top ten account for more than 0.6%. This sample is drawn from a study of cytomegalovirus exposure and HLA in healthy donors. Study results and limitations: It was reported that TCR beta sequences correctly inferred the HLA-A and HLA-B alleles for most subjects. Using a false discovery rate of 0.05, a later analysis showed that 16,951 TCR beta sequences were associated with HLA alleles. CMV antigen specificity of three CMV-associated chains was confirmed in vitro.

The sequencing input was PBMCs. The TCR comes from a boy aged 2 to 9 in good health and CMV-seronegative.

In DNA form, the CDR3 reads TGTGCCAGCAGCCGATCTAGCGGGGGGTCCTACAATGAGCAGTTCTTC. This translates into CASSRSSGGSYNEQFF. The chain recombines TRBV4-2 with TRBJ2-1; 11 nucleotides agree with TRBD2. V shed 4 bases, J shed 1 base, and the junction held 3 bases outside the gene matches. This CDR3 comprises 16 residues. CDR1 and CDR2 (germline): LGHNA, YNFKEQ.